This T cell receptor beta chain was sequenced during a study of response to subunit inactivated influenza vaccine. TCRdb fed the RT-PCR reads into MiXCR, producing one record per CDR3 protein. Of about 500,000 distinct CDR3 sequences in the sample, 10% to 15% were seen once. General study results and limits: Every seasonal influenza vaccination brings in few new T cells, the authors suggested.

Germline loops: CDR1 DFQATT, CDR2 SNEGSKA (reference sequence). This CDR3 contains 13 residues. Between the trimmed V and J ends, which lost 7 bases and 0 bases, there was a span of 9 bases. In its sample, this clonotype was seen many times. Its antigen is not identified. The sample here was PBMCs from blood, taken roughly 46 days after vaccination. The J gene is TRBJ1-4, the V gene TRBV20-1; D ambiguous. The receptor was derived from a man aged 45-65 years who received an inactivated influenza vaccine. The DNA of the CDR3 is TGCAGTGGGATGGACCCAACTAATGAAAAACTGTTTTTT. Protein product: CSGMDPTNEKLFF.